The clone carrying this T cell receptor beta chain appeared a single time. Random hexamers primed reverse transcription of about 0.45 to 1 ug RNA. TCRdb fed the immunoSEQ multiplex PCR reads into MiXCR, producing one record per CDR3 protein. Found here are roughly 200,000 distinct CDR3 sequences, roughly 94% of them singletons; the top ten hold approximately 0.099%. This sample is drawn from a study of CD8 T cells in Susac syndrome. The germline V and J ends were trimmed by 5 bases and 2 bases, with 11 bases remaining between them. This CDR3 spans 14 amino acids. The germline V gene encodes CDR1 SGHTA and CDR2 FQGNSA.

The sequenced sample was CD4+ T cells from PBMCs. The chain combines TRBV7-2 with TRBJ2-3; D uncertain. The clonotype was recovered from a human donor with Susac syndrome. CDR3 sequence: CASSPWASTDTQYF. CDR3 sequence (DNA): TGTGCCAGCAGCCCCTGGGCCTCCACAGATACGCAGTATTTT.